This T cell receptor beta chain was obtained from a study of OX40 agonist ivuxolimab in advanced cancers. Across the whole study: Three patients showed partial responses: one hepatocellular carcinoma and two cutaneous melanoma cases.

Method: immunoSEQ multiplex PCR; TCRdb's copy keeps in-frame clones and lacks some. The sample carries 80,000 or so clones, 75% to 90% recorded once. J gave up 5 bases and V 2 bases, and 7 bases lay outside the gene matches. The CDR3 consists of 15 residues. CDR1 is MNHNY, CDR2 SVGAGI, per germline (reference sequence). Sequencing was performed on CD4+ or CD8+ T cells sorted from blood, taken in a trial of the OX40 agonist ivuxolimab. The receptor's source is an adult with an advanced solid tumor such as melanoma, head and neck, liver or kidney cancer. The V and J genes are TRBV6-6 and TRBJ2-7, with 9 bases that match TRBD1. CDR3 protein: CASSYPNRGQDEQYF. CDR3 coding DNA: TGTGCCAGCAGTTACCCCAACAGGGGGCAAGACGAGCAGTACTTC.